This T cell receptor beta chain was found in a study of glioma-infiltrating T cells after dendritic cell vaccination. Germline V gives CDR1 SGHRS, CDR2 YFSETQ. The CDR3 runs 12 residues. Trimming cost V 0 bases and J 9 bases, with 9 bases left between them. The time point: after dendritic cell vaccination, including at tumor progression/relapse. Primers: 60 V beta forward and 13 J beta reverse. Here immunoSEQ multiplex PCR was the method, and the copy in TCRdb shows in-frame clones only, minus some. The table records about 76,000 clones, 80% to 90% of them present only once. V usage is TRBV5-1 and J usage is TRBJ1-2; D may be TRBD1 (5 bases). Specimen: blood, collected after dendritic cell vaccination. The clonotype was recovered from a human donor with glioblastoma. CDR3 residues: CASSLEQVSYTF. CDR3 DNA: TGCGCCAGCAGCTTGGAACAGGTCAGCTACACCTTC.